These 10 T cell receptor beta chains share one sample of origin, sequenced in a study of cytomegalovirus exposure and HLA in healthy donors. The PCR employed 60 Vbeta primers together with 13 Jbeta primers. Assay used: immunoSEQ multiplex PCR; TCRdb lists only in-frame clones, some missing. The sample lists about 91,000 clones, more than 55% occurring once. The sequenced sample was PBMCs. The receptors were gathered from a human donor in good health.

V gene TRBV30 combines with J gene TRBJ1-6; 7 bases map to TRBD1. Trimming took 4 bases from V and 6 from J; bases not matched to a gene: 6. Germline V gene lookup returns CDR1 GTSNPN and CDR2 SVGIG (reference sequence). CDR3 length equals 14 residues. CDR3 residues: CAWTAGGTNSPLHF. The CDR3 DNA reads as TGTGCCTGGACTGCAGGGGGAACTAATTCACCCCTCCACTTT.

This clone was observed a few times. This sample also contains other DNA sequences that code for the same CDR3. V usage is TRBV11-2 and J usage is TRBJ2-7; TRBD1 aligns across 7 bases. Germline assignment: CDR1 SGHAT and CDR2 FQNNGV. V lost 0 bases to trimming and J lost 2 bases; unmatched junction nucleotides: 4. The CDR3 contains 15 residues. CDR3 residues: CASSLDYRGPYEQYF. DNA of the CDR3: TGTGCCAGCAGCTTAGACTATAGGGGGCCCTACGAGCAGTACTTC.

This clone was counted a single time. The gene calls are TRBV5-1 and TRBJ2-7, with 10 bases lining up with TRBD2. Trimming took 5 bases from V and 6 from J; bases not matched to a gene: 5. The CDR3 consists of 13 residues. The germline V gene encodes CDR1 SGHRS and CDR2 YFSETQ. CDR3 in amino acids: CASRSGGALEQYF. CDR3 in DNA: TGCGCCAGCAGAAGCGGGGGGGCCCTCGAGCAGTACTTC.

There are a few counts of this clone. This chain joins TRBV30 and TRBJ2-5; D unclear. This CDR3 comprises 13 residues. Deletions cut 3 bases from V and 7 bases from J, with 15 bases between. Germline V gene sequence: CDR1 GTSNPN, CDR2 SVGIG (reference sequence). CDR3 loop: CAWSEQPGGTQYF. In DNA, the CDR3 is TGTGCCTGGAGCGAACAGCCTGGTGGGACCCAGTACTTC.

The CDR3, as DNA: TGTGCCAGCAGCTTGGCGGTGGCAGGGGGTCCCACCGGGGAGCTGTTTTTT. Its protein is CASSLAVAGGPTGELFF. This chain connects TRBV5-6 to TRBJ2-2, with 7 bases lining up with TRBD1. Germline trimming cut 0 bases from V and 4 bases from J; bases unmatched to any gene: 9. Per germline, CDR1 SGHDT and CDR2 YYEEEE. This CDR3 spans 17 amino acids.

This clone was seen more than once but under ten times. The chain is built from TRBV19 and TRBJ1-1, with 9 nucleotides matching TRBD1. V lost 6 bases to trimming and J lost 3 bases; unmatched junction nucleotides: 5. The CDR3 covers 14 residues. In germline, CDR1 is LNHDA, CDR2 SQIVND (reference sequence). The CDR3 here is CASSQTGGYTEAFF. CDR3 bases: TGTGCCAGTAGCCAGACAGGGGGTTACACTGAAGCTTTCTTT. The full variable domain, its missing parts supplied by reference TRBV19 and TRBJ1-1, is DGGITQSPKYLFRKEGQNVTLSCEQNLNHDAMYWYRQDPGQGLRLIYYSQIVNDFQKGDIAEGYSVSREKKESFPLTVTSAQKNPTAFYLCASSQTGGYTEAFFGQGTRLTVV.

The chain uses TRBV7-2 and TRBJ2-3, with 7 bases that match TRBD2. Germline V gives CDR1 SGHTA, CDR2 FQGNSA. The CDR3 consists of 16 residues. With V trimmed by 5 bases and J by 6 bases, 14 bases remained unmatched. DNA of the CDR3: TGTGCCAGCAGCCCCGGGTGGGGAGGGGAGCTGGATACGCAGTATTTT. It translates to CASSPGWGGELDTQYF. The variable domain in full, completed from reference TRBV7-2 and TRBJ2-3, reads GAGVSQSPSNKVTEKGKDVELRCDPISGHTALYWYRQSLGQGLEFLIYFQGNSAPDKSGLPSDRFSAERTGGSVSTLTIQRTQQEDSAVYLCASSPGWGGELDTQYFGPGTRLTVL.

The V call is TRBV10-3, the J call TRBJ1-3; 10 positions match TRBD1. CDR1 and CDR2 from the germline V gene are ENHRY and SYGVKD. With 7 bases clipped from V and 1 base from J, the junction kept 4 bases outside the gene matches. This CDR3 contains 15 residues. The CDR3: CAITRQGASGNTIYF. The DNA of the CDR3 is TGTGCCATCACCCGACAGGGGGCTTCTGGAAACACCATATATTTT.

The CDR3 DNA reads TGTGCCAGCAGCTCCACAGGGGGCAGGAACACTGAAGCTTTCTTT. This codes for CASSSTGGRNTEAFF. V usage is TRBV7-2 and J usage is TRBJ1-1, with TRBD1 matching 9 bases. This CDR3 region has 15 residues. Losses at the gene ends were 4 bases for V and 1 base for J; bases not matched to a gene: 4. CDR1 and CDR2 from the germline V gene are SGHTA and FQGNSA.

The chain joins TRBV18 to TRBJ1-5; D is undetermined. CDR1 and CDR2 (germline): KGHSH, LQKENI. The CDR3 consists of 12 residues. Trimming took 0 bases from V and 7 from J, leaving 4 bases between them. The CDR3 region is CASSPPQQPQHF. The CDR3 coding sequence is TGTGCCAGCTCACCACCCCAGCAGCCCCAGCATTTT.